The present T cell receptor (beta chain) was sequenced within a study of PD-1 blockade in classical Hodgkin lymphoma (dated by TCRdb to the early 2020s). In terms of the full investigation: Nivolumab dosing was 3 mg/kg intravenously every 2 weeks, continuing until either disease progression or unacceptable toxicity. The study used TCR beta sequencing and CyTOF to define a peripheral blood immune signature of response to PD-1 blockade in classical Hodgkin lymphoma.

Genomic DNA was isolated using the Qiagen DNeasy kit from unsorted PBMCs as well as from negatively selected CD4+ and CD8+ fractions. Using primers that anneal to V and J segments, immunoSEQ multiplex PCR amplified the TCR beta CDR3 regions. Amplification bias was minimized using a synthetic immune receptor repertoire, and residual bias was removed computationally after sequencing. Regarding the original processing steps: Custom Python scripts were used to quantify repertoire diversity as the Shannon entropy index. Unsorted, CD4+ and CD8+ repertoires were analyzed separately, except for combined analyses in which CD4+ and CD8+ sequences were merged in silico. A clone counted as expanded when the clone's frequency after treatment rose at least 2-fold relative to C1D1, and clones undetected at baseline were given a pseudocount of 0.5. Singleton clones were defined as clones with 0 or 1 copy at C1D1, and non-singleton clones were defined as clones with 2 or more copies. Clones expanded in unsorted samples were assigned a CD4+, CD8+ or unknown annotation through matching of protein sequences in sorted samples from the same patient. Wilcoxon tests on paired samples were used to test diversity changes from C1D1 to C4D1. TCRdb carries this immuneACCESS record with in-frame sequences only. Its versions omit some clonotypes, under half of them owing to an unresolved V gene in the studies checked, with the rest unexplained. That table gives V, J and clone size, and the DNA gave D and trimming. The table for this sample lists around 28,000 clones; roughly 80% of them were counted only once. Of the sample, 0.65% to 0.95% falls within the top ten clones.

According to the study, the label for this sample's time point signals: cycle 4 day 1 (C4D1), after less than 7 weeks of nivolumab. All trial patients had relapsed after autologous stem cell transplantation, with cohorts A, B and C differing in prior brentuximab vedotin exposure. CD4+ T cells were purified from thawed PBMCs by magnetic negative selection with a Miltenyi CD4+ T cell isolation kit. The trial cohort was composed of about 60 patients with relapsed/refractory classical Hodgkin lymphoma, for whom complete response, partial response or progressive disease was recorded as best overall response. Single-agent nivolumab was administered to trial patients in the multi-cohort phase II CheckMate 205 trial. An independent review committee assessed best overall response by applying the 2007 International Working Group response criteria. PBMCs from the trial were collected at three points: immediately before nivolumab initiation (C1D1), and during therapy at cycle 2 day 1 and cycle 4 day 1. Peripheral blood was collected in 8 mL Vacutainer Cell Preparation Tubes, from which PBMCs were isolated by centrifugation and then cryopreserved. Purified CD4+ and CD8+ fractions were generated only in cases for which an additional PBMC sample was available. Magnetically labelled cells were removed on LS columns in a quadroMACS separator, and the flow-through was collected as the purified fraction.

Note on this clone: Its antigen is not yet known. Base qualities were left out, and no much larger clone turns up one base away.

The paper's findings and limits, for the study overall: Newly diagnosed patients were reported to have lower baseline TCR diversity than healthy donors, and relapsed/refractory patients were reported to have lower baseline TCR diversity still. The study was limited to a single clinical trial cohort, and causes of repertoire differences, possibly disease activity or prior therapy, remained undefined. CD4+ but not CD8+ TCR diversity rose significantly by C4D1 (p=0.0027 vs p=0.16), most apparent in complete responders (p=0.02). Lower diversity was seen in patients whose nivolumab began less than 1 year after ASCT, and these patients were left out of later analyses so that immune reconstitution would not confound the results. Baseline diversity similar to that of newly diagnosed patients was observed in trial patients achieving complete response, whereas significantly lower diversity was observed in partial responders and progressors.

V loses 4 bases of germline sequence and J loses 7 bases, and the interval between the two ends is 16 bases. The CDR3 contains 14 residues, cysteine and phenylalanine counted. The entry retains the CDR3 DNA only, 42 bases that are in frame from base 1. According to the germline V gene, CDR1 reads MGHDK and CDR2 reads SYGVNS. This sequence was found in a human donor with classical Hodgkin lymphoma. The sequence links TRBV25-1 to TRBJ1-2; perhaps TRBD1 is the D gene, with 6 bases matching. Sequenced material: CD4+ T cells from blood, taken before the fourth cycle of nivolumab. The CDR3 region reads CASSAPGHSGGYTF. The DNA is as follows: TGTGCCAGCAGTGCTCCGGGACACTCCGGTGGCTACACCTTC.